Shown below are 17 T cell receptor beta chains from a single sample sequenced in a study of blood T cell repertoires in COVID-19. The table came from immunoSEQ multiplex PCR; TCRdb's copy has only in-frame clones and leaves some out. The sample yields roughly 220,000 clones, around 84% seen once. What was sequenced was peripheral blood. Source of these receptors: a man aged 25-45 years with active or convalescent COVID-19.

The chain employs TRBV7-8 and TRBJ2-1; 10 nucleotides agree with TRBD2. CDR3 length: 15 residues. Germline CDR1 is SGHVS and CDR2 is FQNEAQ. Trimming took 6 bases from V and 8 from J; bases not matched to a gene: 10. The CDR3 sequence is CASRPTGLAGDEQFF. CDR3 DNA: TGTGCCAGCAGACCCACGGGGCTAGCGGGGGATGAGCAGTTCTTC.

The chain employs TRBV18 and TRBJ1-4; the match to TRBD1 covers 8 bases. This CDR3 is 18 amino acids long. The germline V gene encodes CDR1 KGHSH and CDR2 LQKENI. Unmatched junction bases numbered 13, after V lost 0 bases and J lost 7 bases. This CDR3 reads CASSPPDVRGRGVEKLFF. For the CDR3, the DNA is TGTGCCAGCTCACCACCGGATGTCAGGGGGCGCGGGGTTGAAAAACTGTTTTTT.

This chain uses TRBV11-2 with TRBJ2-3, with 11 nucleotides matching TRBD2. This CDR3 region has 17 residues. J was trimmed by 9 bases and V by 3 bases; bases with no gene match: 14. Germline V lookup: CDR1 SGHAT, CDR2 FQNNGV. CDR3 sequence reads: CASSLGTTGTSGLTQYF. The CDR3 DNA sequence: TGTGCCAGCAGCTTGGGGACGACCGGGACTAGCGGACTCACGCAGTATTTT.

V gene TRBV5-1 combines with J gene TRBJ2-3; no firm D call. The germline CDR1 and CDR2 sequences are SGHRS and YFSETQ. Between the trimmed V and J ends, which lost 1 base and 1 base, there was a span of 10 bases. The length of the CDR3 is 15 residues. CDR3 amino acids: CASSLSAVGTDTQYF. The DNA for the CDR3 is TGCGCCAGCAGCTTGTCGGCGGTCGGCACAGATACGCAGTATTTT.

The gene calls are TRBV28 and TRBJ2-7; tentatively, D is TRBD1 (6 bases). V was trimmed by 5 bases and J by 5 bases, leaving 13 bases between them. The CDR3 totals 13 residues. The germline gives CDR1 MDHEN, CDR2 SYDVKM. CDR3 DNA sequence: TGTGCCAGCAGTAGAGGACAGATCCACGAGCAGTACTTC. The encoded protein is CASSRGQIHEQYF.

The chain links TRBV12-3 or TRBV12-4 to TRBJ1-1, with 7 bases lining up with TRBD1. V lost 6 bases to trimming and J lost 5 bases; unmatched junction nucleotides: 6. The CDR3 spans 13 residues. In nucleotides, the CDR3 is TGTGCCAGCAGCCCGACAGGGAGGACTGAAGCTTTCTTT. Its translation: CASSPTGRTEAFF.

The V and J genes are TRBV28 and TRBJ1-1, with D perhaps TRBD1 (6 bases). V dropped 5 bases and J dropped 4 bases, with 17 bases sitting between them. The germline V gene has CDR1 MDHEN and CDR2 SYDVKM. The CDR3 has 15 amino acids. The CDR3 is CASSVQGRGPTEAFF. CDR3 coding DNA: TGTGCCAGCAGTGTCCAGGGGAGGGGCCCCACTGAAGCTTTCTTT.

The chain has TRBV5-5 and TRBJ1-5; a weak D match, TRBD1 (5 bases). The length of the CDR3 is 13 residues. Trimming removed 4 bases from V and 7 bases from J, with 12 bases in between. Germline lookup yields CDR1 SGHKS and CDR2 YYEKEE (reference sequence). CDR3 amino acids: CASSQGGGQPQHF. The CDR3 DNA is TGTGCCAGCAGCCAGGGCGGGGGGCAGCCCCAGCATTTT.

This CDR3 reads CASSLTSGETQYF. CDR3 coding DNA: TGTGCCAGCAGTTTAACATCGGGAGAGACCCAGTACTTC. The chain couples TRBV27 to TRBJ2-5; D gene uncertain. Germline V lookup: CDR1 MNHEY, CDR2 SMNVEV (reference sequence). V shed 2 bases and J shed 4 bases, with 8 bases lying between them. There are 13 residues in the CDR3.

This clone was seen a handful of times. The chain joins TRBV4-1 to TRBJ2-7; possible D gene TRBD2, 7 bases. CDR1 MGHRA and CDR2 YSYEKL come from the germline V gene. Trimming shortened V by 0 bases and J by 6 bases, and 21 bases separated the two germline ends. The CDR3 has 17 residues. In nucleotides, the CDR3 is TGCGCCAGCAGCCAAGACCAACCGTCGGGGGGCTGGGTCGAGCAGTACTTC. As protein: CASSQDQPSGGWVEQYF.

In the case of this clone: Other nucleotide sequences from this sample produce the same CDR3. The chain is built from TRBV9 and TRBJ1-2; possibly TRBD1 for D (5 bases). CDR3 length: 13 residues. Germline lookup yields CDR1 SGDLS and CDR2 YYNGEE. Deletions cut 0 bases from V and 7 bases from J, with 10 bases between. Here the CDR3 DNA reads TGTGCCAGCAGCGTAGGGGGAGGGGTTGGCTACACCTTC. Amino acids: CASSVGGGVGYTF.

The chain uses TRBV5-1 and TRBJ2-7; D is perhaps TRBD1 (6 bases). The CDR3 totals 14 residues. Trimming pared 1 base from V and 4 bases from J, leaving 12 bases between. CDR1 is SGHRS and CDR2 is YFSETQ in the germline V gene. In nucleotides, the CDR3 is TGCGCCAGCAGCTTGACAGGGAACGGATACGAGCAGTACTTC. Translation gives CASSLTGNGYEQYF. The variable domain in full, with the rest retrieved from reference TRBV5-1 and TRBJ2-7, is KAGVTQTPRYLIKTRGQQVTLSCSPISGHRSVSWYQQTPGQGLQFLFEYFSETQRNKGNFPGRFSGRQFSNSRSEMNVSTLELGDSALYLCASSLTGNGYEQYFGPGTRLTVT.

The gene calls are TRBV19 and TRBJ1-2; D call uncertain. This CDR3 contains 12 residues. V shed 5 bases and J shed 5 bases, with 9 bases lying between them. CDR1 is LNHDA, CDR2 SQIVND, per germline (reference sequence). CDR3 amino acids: CASSQDSYGYTF. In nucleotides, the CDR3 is TGTGCCAGTAGTCAGGACTCATATGGCTACACCTTC.

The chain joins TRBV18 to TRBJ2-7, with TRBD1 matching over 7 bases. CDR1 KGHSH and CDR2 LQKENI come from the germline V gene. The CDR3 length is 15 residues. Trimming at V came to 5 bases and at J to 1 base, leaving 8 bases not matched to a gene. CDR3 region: CASSDRDGLSYEQYF. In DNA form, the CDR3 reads TGTGCCAGCTCAGACAGGGACGGTTTGTCCTACGAGCAGTACTTC.

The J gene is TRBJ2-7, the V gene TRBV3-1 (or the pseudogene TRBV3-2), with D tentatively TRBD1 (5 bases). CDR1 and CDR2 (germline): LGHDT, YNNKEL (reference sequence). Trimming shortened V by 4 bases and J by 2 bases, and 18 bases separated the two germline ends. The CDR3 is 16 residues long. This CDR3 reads CASSRPGLTSTYEQYF. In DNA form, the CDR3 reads TGTGCCAGCAGCCGGCCAGGGCTTACCTCTACCTACGAGCAGTACTTC.

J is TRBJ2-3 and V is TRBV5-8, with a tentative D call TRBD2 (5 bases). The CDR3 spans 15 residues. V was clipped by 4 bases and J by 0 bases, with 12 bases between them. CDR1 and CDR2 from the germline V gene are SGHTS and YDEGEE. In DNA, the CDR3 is TGTGCCAGCAGCCCGATGGGAGCGAGCACAGATACGCAGTATTTT. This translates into CASSPMGASTDTQYF. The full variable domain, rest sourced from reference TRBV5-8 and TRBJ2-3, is EAGVTQSPTHLIKTRGQQATLRCSPISGHTSVYWYQQALGLGLQFLLWYDEGEERNRGNFPPRFSGRQFPNYSSELNVNALELEDSALYLCASSPMGASTDTQYFGPGTRLTVL.

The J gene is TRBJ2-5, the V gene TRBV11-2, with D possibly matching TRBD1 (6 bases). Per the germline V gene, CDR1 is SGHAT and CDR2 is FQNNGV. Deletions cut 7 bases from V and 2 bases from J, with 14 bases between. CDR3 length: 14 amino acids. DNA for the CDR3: TGTGCCAGCACCGTTAGCAGGGGACAAGAGACCCAGTACTTC. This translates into CASTVSRGQETQYF.